A single sample is the source of the 13 T cell receptor beta chains below, sequenced in a study of CXCR3-negative and CXCR3-positive naive CD8 T cells. The study made its TRB cDNA libraries by 5' RACE, adding UMI labels. TCRdb re-called the 5' RACE reads; every CDR3 protein appears as one record, without DNA. The sample totals under 85,000 distinct CDR3 sequences. Sequencing was performed on naive CXCR3- CD8+ T cells from blood. Documented subset: CD45RO-CCR7+CD27+CD95- naive CD8+ T cells lacking CXCR3 (TNR3-). The receptors shown here come from a human donor in good health. Some clones in this sample may be carry-over from other donors' samples.

The chain uses TRBV7-2 and TRBJ1-1; with no DNA, the TCRdb D assignment of TRBD1 cannot be verified. The germline V gene has CDR1 SGHTA and CDR2 FQGNSA. This CDR3 has 15 amino acids. This CDR3 is CASSSLGGGYTEAFF. The variable domain in full, with the rest retrieved from reference TRBV7-2 and TRBJ1-1, is GAGVSQSPSNKVTEKGKDVELRCDPISGHTALYWYRQSLGQGLEFLIYFQGNSAPDKSGLPSDRFSAERTGGSVSTLTIQRTQQEDSAVYLCASSSLGGGYTEAFFGQGTRLTVV.

The CDR3 sequence: CAISEPGFGTEEQYF. The chain combines TRBV10-3 with TRBJ2-7; TCRdb reports TRBD2, a call that lacks DNA to check it against. The CDR3 length is 15 residues. CDR1 and CDR2 (germline): ENHRY, SYGVKD.

The genes are TRBV7-6 and TRBJ2-5. The CDR3 sequence is 16 residues long. Germline V CDR1 and CDR2: SGHVS, FNYEAQ. CDR3: CASSLAPGFAQETQYF.

This chain links TRBV29-1 with TRBJ2-7; TCRdb designates TRBD1, a call that cannot be tested without DNA. The germline V gene encodes CDR1 SQVTM and CDR2 ANQGSEA. The length of the CDR3 is 11 residues. The CDR3 loop is CSARKAYEQYF.

The chain employs TRBV7-9 and TRBJ2-7; TCRdb's D call, TRBD2, is unchecked because there is no DNA. CDR3 size: 17 residues. CDR1 SEHNR and CDR2 FQNEAQ come from the germline V gene (reference sequence). This CDR3 is CASSYPGSRGGFYEQYF.

The chain recombines TRBV27 with TRBJ1-1. In germline, CDR1 is MNHEY, CDR2 SMNVEV (reference sequence). The length of the CDR3 is 14 residues. The CDR3 here is CASNPLDANTEAFF.

The chain uses TRBV6-2 or TRBV6-3 and TRBJ2-7; the D gene TCRdb calls, TRBD2, cannot be checked with no DNA. The germline V gene encodes CDR1 MNHEY and CDR2 SVGEGT. The CDR3 loop spans 14 amino acids. CDR3 sequence reads: CASSYNAGVYEQYF.

This rearrangement joins TRBV6-6 to TRBJ2-7; TCRdb proposes TRBD1, but this gene call is untestable without DNA. The CDR3 spans 15 residues. Per germline, CDR1 MNHNY and CDR2 SVGAGI (reference sequence). The CDR3 loop reads CASSSDVGGPSEQYF.

CDR3 in amino acids: CASSLLVTKSTDTQYF. J is TRBJ2-3 and V is TRBV11-2; the D gene TCRdb calls, TRBD2, cannot be checked with no DNA. The CDR3 has 16 amino acids. Germline V CDR1 and CDR2: SGHAT, FQNNGV.

The V gene is TRBV5-5, the J gene TRBJ2-1. This CDR3 has 15 amino acids. CDR1 and CDR2 (germline): SGHKS, YYEKEE (reference sequence). Here the CDR3 reads CASSHGYPMDNEQFF.

V gene TRBV10-3 combines with J gene TRBJ2-7; TCRdb outputs TRBD1, but without DNA this stays unchecked. The CDR3 length is 13 residues. Germline V gene sequence: CDR1 ENHRY, CDR2 SYGVKD. The CDR3 sequence: CAIGGAGDYEQYF.

The chain employs TRBV5-1 and TRBJ2-1; TCRdb proposes TRBD1, but this gene call is untestable without DNA. Germline V gene sequence: CDR1 SGHRS, CDR2 YFSETQ. This CDR3 is built from 15 residues. The CDR3 here is CASSLDLVGDNEQFF. The full variable domain, with the rest looked up from reference TRBV5-1 and TRBJ2-1, is KAGVTQTPRYLIKTRGQQVTLSCSPISGHRSVSWYQQTPGQGLQFLFEYFSETQRNKGNFPGRFSGRQFSNSRSEMNVSTLELGDSALYLCASSLDLVGDNEQFFGPGTRLTVL.

The rearrangement links TRBV28 to TRBJ2-5; TCRdb reports TRBD2, a call that lacks DNA to check it against. The CDR3 contains 16 residues. In germline, CDR1 is MDHEN, CDR2 SYDVKM. The CDR3 reads CASSLPAGLWGETQYF.